These 32 T cell receptor beta chains were all obtained from the same sample, sequenced in a study of blood T cell repertoires in COVID-19. TCRdb's table, derived via immunoSEQ multiplex PCR, lists solely in-frame clones and lacks some. The data hold around 330,000 clones, with roughly 87% observed a single time. The sequenced sample consisted of PBMCs or T cells enriched from blood (not recorded which). The source is a young woman who had recovered from COVID-19.

V is TRBV4-1 and J is TRBJ1-4, with a weak D call TRBD1 (6 bases). Germline lookup yields CDR1 MGHRA and CDR2 YSYEKL. V was clipped by 0 bases and J by 1 base, with 15 bases between them. CDR3 size: 18 residues. This CDR3 is CASSQDKYREGTNEKLFF. The CDR3 DNA follows: TGCGCCAGCAGCCAAGATAAGTACAGGGAGGGAACTAATGAAAAACTGTTTTTT.

This clone came up once. The rearrangement joins TRBV7-3 to TRBJ2-6; tentative D call: TRBD1 (6 bases). V was trimmed by 3 bases and J by 0 bases, leaving 15 bases between them. This CDR3 comprises 18 residues. Germline V CDR1 and CDR2: SGHTA, FQGTGA. The CDR3 loop reads CASSFSRTDSSGANVLTF. DNA of the CDR3: TGTGCCAGCAGCTTCAGCAGGACAGATAGCTCTGGGGCCAACGTCCTGACTTTC.

This clone was counted once. CDR3 sequence: CASKPPYGEQFF. The CDR3 DNA follows: TGTGCCAGCAAACCACCGTACGGTGAGCAGTTCTTC. The chain joins TRBV12-3 or TRBV12-4 to TRBJ2-1, with no clear D. Trimming removed 7 bases at V and 9 bases at J, with 13 bases between. The CDR3 is 12 residues long.

The chain employs TRBV7-2 and TRBJ2-5, with 7 bases fitting TRBD2. With 4 bases clipped from V and 5 bases from J, the junction kept 10 bases outside the gene matches. Looked up from germline, CDR1 is SGHTA and CDR2 is FQGNSA. The CDR3 runs to 15 residues. The DNA of the CDR3 is TGTGCCAGCAGCTCCAGCCCGGGACTACTTGAGACCCAGTACTTC. Its translation is CASSSSPGLLETQYF.

The chain joins TRBV7-6 to TRBJ2-3, with 9 bases identical to TRBD2. The CDR3 loop spans 16 amino acids. Losses at the gene ends were 4 bases for V and 2 bases for J; bases not matched to a gene: 7. Per germline, CDR1 SGHVS and CDR2 FNYEAQ. The CDR3 DNA sequence: TGTGCCAGCAGCTCGCTAGCGGGGCGGGTCACAGATACGCAGTATTTT. Protein product: CASSSLAGRVTDTQYF.

This chain joins TRBV7-9 and TRBJ1-4; possibly TRBD1 for D (6 bases). Germline loops: CDR1 SEHNR, CDR2 FQNEAQ (reference sequence). Trimming took off 6 bases at V and 4 bases at J, with 15 bases between the two ends. The CDR3 has 15 amino acids. CDR3 loop: CASREQGEYNEKLFF. CDR3 DNA: TGTGCCAGCAGAGAACAGGGAGAATATAATGAAAAACTGTTTTTT.

The chain recombines TRBV7-2 with TRBJ2-1; possibly TRBD2 for D (5 bases). Trimming left V 5 bases short and J 10 bases short, with 18 bases between. Germline V CDR1 and CDR2: SGHTA, FQGNSA. The CDR3 has 14 amino acids. The CDR3 DNA sequence: TGTGCCAGCAGCATCAACCTTCGGGGTTCCGAGCAGTTCTTC. Translating it yields CASSINLRGSEQFF.

V and J are TRBV6-1 and TRBJ2-7, with 9 positions matching TRBD2. The V gene's germline CDR1 is MNHNS and CDR2 SASEGT. The CDR3 covers 15 residues. V shed 1 base, J shed 2 bases, and the junction held 3 bases outside the gene matches. The CDR3 here is CASSEVLAGAYEQYF. In nucleotides, the CDR3 is TGTGCCAGCAGTGAAGTTTTAGCGGGAGCCTACGAGCAGTACTTC.

The chain has TRBV2 and TRBJ2-1, with D possibly matching TRBD2 (5 bases). The V and J ends lost 4 bases and 10 bases respectively, with 17 bases between them. This CDR3 comprises 14 residues. CDR1 and CDR2 from the germline V gene are SNHLY and FYNNEI. The CDR3 loop reads CASSVLPGNGEQFF. DNA for the CDR3: TGTGCCAGCAGTGTCCTTCCCGGGAACGGGGAGCAGTTCTTC.

The rearrangement joins TRBV7-2 to TRBJ2-5; no reliable D call. Germline CDR1 SGHTA, CDR2 FQGNSA. This CDR3 is built from 15 residues. The germline V and J ends were trimmed by 4 bases and 1 base, with 13 bases remaining between them. CDR3 nucleotide sequence: TGTGCCAGCAGCTCCCAGGCGAGAACCCAAGAGACCCAGTACTTC. Its protein product is CASSSQARTQETQYF.

This chain connects TRBV4-1 to TRBJ1-3; D remains unclear. This CDR3 spans 14 amino acids. The germline V and J ends were trimmed by 9 bases and 0 bases, with 12 bases remaining between them. Germline CDR1 MGHRA, CDR2 YSYEKL. The CDR3 loop is CARVTRTSGNTIYF. The CDR3 DNA sequence: TGCGCCAGAGTCACGAGAACCTCTGGAAACACCATATATTTT.

This clone was seen a handful of times. The rearrangement links TRBV20-1 to TRBJ2-7; the D is unclear. Germline assignment: CDR1 DFQATT and CDR2 SNEGSKA (reference sequence). V lost 8 bases and J 5 bases, leaving 10 bases between the germline ends. The CDR3 extends over 10 amino acids. CDR3 nucleotide sequence: TGCAGTCTAGGCTTGGACGAGCAGTACTTC. This codes for CSLGLDEQYF.

The chain employs TRBV19 and TRBJ1-6; D unclear. Germline V CDR1 and CDR2: LNHDA, SQIVND (reference sequence). V gave up 6 bases and J gave up 0 bases, with 12 bases separating them. The CDR3 consists of 16 residues. CDR3 sequence reads: CASRNLESSYNSPLHF. In DNA form, the CDR3 reads TGTGCCAGTAGAAATCTTGAGAGCTCCTATAATTCACCCCTCCACTTT.

The V call is TRBV15, the J call TRBJ2-1, with 14 nucleotides matching TRBD2. Unmatched junction bases numbered 7, after V lost 0 bases and J lost 15 bases. CDR3 length: 15 residues. The germline V gene encodes CDR1 LNHNV and CDR2 YYDKDF (reference sequence). The CDR3 reads CATSRDRGLAGVLFF. CDR3 DNA sequence: TGTGCCACCAGCAGAGATCGGGGACTAGCGGGAGTTTTGTTCTTC.

The chain couples TRBV5-4 to TRBJ1-2; unclear D gene. The CDR3 consists of 15 residues. V gave up 4 bases and J gave up 0 bases, with 13 bases separating them. Germline CDR1 reads SGHNT; CDR2 reads YYREEE (reference sequence). The CDR3 DNA follows: TGTGCCAGCAGCCCAGCGGGCCGTACTAACTATGGCTACACCTTC. Its translation: CASSPAGRTNYGYTF. Complete variable domain (other parts from reference TRBV5-4 and TRBJ1-2): ETGVTQSPTHLIKTRGQQVTLRCSSQSGHNTVSWYQQALGQGPQFIFQYYREEENGRGNFPPRFSGLQFPNYSSELNVNALELDDSALYLCASSPAGRTNYGYTFGSGTRLTVV.

The V and J genes are TRBV9 and TRBJ2-7; D possibly corresponds to TRBD2 (5 bases). The CDR3 extends over 16 amino acids. CDR1 is SGDLS and CDR2 is YYNGEE in the germline V gene. Trimming removed 0 bases from V and 3 bases from J, with 16 bases in between. CDR3 region: CASSVALGEGIYEQYF. Written as DNA, the CDR3 is TGTGCCAGCAGCGTAGCCCTCGGGGAAGGTATCTACGAGCAGTACTTC.

The chain joins TRBV16 to TRBJ2-7; D is unclear. The V gene's germline CDR1 is KGHSY and CDR2 FQNENV. The CDR3 is 16 residues long. Trimming left V 4 bases short and J 1 base short, with 17 bases between. The CDR3 region is CASSLTMAPLSYEQYF. DNA for the CDR3: TGTGCCAGCAGCCTTACAATGGCCCCCTTATCCTACGAGCAGTACTTC.

The V call is TRBV24-1, the J call TRBJ1-1; D remains ambiguous. Germline CDR1 KGHDR, CDR2 SFDVKD. The CDR3 contains 13 residues. Trimming stripped 9 bases from V and 4 bases from J, with 14 bases between. In nucleotides, the CDR3 is TGTGCCACCGGGAGCCGGCGGAGCACTGAAGCTTTCTTT. Residues: CATGSRRSTEAFF.

The gene calls are TRBV5-4 and TRBJ1-1, with D uncertain. The CDR3 consists of 11 residues. The V end was cut by 2 bases, the J end by 8 bases, with 7 bases between. CDR1 is SGHNT and CDR2 is YYREEE in the germline V gene (reference sequence). CDR3 DNA: TGTGCCAGCAGCTTACAGACAGAAGCTTTCTTT. Translated: CASSLQTEAFF.

This chain joins TRBV6-5 and TRBJ1-6; TRBD1 matches 8 bases. The CDR3 has 14 residues. With V trimmed by 5 bases and J by 11 bases, 8 bases remained unmatched. Per the germline V gene, CDR1 is MNHEY and CDR2 is SVGAGI. CDR3 bases: TGTGCCAGCAGTCGCGACAGGGGAAGGGCACCCCTCCACTTT. It yields the protein CASSRDRGRAPLHF.

The V gene is TRBV27, the J gene TRBJ1-5; D perhaps matches TRBD1 (5 bases). The CDR3 length is 17 residues. Germline assignment: CDR1 MNHEY and CDR2 SMNVEV (reference sequence). V was shortened by 10 bases and J by 7 bases, with 29 bases between the two germline ends. The chain's CDR3 is CATPPGGLRSRGQPQHF. The CDR3 coding sequence is TGTGCCACCCCTCCGGGAGGGTTAAGATCGAGGGGCCAGCCCCAGCATTTT.

This chain joins TRBV12-3 or TRBV12-4 and TRBJ1-1; D possibly corresponds to TRBD1 (5 bases). This CDR3 comprises 13 residues. V lost 1 base and J lost 4, with 7 bases in between. CDR3 sequence reads: CASSLVGGTEAFF. In nucleotides, the CDR3 is TGTGCCAGCAGTTTAGTGGGGGGCACTGAAGCTTTCTTT.

The J gene is TRBJ2-2, the V gene TRBV7-9; 7 bases fit TRBD2. The V gene's germline CDR1 is SEHNR and CDR2 FQNEAQ (reference sequence). V was clipped by 6 bases and J by 7 bases; unmatched bases: 14. This CDR3 contains 16 residues. In DNA, the CDR3 is TGTGCCAGCAGAAGAGTAAAGCGGGGCTACGGCGGGGAGCTGTTTTTT. Translation gives CASRRVKRGYGGELFF.

This clone was detected once. The V call is TRBV9, the J call TRBJ2-5; possibly TRBD2 for D (6 bases). The germline V and J ends were trimmed by 0 bases and 5 bases, with 17 bases remaining between them. Germline V gene sequence: CDR1 SGDLS, CDR2 YYNGEE. The CDR3 extends over 16 amino acids. The DNA for the CDR3 is TGTGCCAGCAGCGTAGGGCCTCACGGGAGTGGCGAGACCCAGTACTTC. Translated: CASSVGPHGSGETQYF.

J is TRBJ1-2 and V is TRBV4-2, with 7 bases lining up with TRBD1. CDR1 is LGHNA, CDR2 YNFKEQ, per germline. Germline trimming cut 1 base from V and 4 bases from J; bases unmatched to any gene: 6. CDR3 length equals 15 residues. CDR3 amino acids: CASSQVGQAVYGYTF. The CDR3 DNA reads TGTGCCAGCAGCCAAGTTGGACAGGCAGTCTATGGCTACACCTTC.

In the case of this clone: This sample also contains other DNA sequences that code for the same CDR3. The rearrangement uses TRBV7-3 and TRBJ2-2; TRBD2 agrees at 12 bases. Germline V gene sequence: CDR1 SGHTA, CDR2 FQGTGA. This CDR3 contains 16 residues. J lost 5 bases, V lost 3 bases, and 4 bases had no gene match. This CDR3 is CASSLGLAGGTGELFF. The CDR3 DNA is TGTGCCAGCAGCTTGGGACTAGCGGGCGGGACCGGGGAGCTGTTTTTT.

V and J are TRBV14 and TRBJ1-1, with 7 bases lining up with TRBD1. This CDR3 spans 16 amino acids. V lost 3 bases and J lost 1; bases outside the gene matches: 8. Germline lookup yields CDR1 SGHDN and CDR2 FVKESK. CDR3 sequence reads: CASSHRRQGRNTEAFF. CDR3 nucleotide sequence: TGTGCCAGCAGCCACCGAAGACAGGGAAGGAACACTGAAGCTTTCTTT.

This clone has a count of ten or more. V is TRBV24-1 and J is TRBJ2-3; 8 bases line up with TRBD2. V lost 1 base and J lost 2; bases outside the gene matches: 1. CDR1 is KGHDR and CDR2 is SFDVKD in the germline V gene. This CDR3 has 15 residues. The CDR3: CATSDLAGDTDTQYF. CDR3 nucleotides: TGTGCCACCAGTGATTTAGCGGGGGACACAGATACGCAGTATTTT.

The chain is built from TRBV7-9 and TRBJ2-1; 9 bases agree with TRBD1. V lost 3 bases, J lost 7 bases, and 4 bases stayed unmatched. Looked up from germline, CDR1 is SEHNR and CDR2 is FQNEAQ (reference sequence). There are 14 residues in the CDR3. CDR3 nucleotide sequence: TGTGCCAGCAGCTTGACAGGGGGGTGGAATGAGCAGTTCTTC. It yields the protein CASSLTGGWNEQFF.

The genes are TRBV5-1 and TRBJ2-2; D is possibly TRBD1 (5 bases). The CDR3 spans 15 residues. Germline CDR1 is SGHRS and CDR2 is YFSETQ. Between the trimmed V and J ends, which lost 0 bases and 4 bases, there was a span of 10 bases. The CDR3 is CASSLGQGITGELFF. The DNA for the CDR3 is TGCGCCAGCAGCTTGGGGCAGGGTATCACCGGGGAGCTGTTTTTT.

The chain links TRBV6-4 to TRBJ2-3; 9 nucleotides line up with TRBD2. Germline CDR1 MRHNA, CDR2 SNTAGT. CDR3 length: 15 residues. V shed 1 base, J shed 8 bases, and the junction held 7 bases outside the gene matches. CDR3 loop: CASSDFGLAGSTQYF. The DNA for the CDR3 is TGTGCCAGCAGTGACTTCGGCCTAGCGGGGTCTACGCAGTATTTT.

The chain couples TRBV11-2 to TRBJ2-3, with 11 bases identical to TRBD2. Looked up from germline, CDR1 is SGHAT and CDR2 is FQNNGV. The CDR3 is 17 residues long. V gave up 5 bases and J gave up 0 bases; unmatched junction bases: 7. The CDR3 spells CASSKLAGAVSTDTQYF. In DNA form, the CDR3 reads TGTGCCAGCAGCAAACTAGCGGGGGCCGTTAGCACAGATACGCAGTATTTT.